The following is a T cell receptor (beta chain) sequence with its context. Its antigen is unidentified. While unrecorded immune exposures were likely, the donors were nominally healthy when sampled. V lost 6 bases and J lost 2; bases outside the gene matches: 5. CDR1 is SNHLY and CDR2 is FYNNEI in the germline V gene. The CDR3 sequence is 14 residues long. With 60 Vbeta and 13 Jbeta primers, the PCR was carried out. The data were produced by immunoSEQ multiplex PCR, yet TCRdb's version contains in-frame clones alone and is incomplete. The data show around 140,000 clones, with 75% to 90% seen just once and around 4.3% held by the top ten. This entry belongs to a study of cytomegalovirus exposure and HLA in healthy donors. The study's findings and limits: Three chains linked to CMV were shown in vitro to be specific for CMV antigens.

The rearrangement joins TRBV2 to TRBJ1-2; 8 bases match TRBD1. The receptor was isolated from a man aged 35 to 55 in good health and CMV-seronegative. Sequencing was performed on PBMCs. CDR3 loop: CASRAGGTNYGYTF. In DNA form, the CDR3 reads TGTGCCAGCAGGGCAGGGGGCACCAACTATGGCTACACCTTC.